This T cell receptor (beta chain) originates from a study of HIV-infected children after antiretroviral therapy interruption. For the study at large: Children were on planned treatment interruption or continuous treatment. Samples from the continuous-treatment group were taken at weeks 0, 48 and 150. Findings and caveats of the study: Naive CD4+ Gini coefficient rose by interruption end, suggesting clonal expansion.

The V end lost 3 bases, the J end lost 2 bases, and 18 bases lay between the germline ends. CDR3 length: 17 residues. Germline CDR1 reads MNHGY; CDR2 reads SVAAGI. The TCR library was built from RNA with a 3' RACE protocol and unique molecular identifiers. TCRdb independently ran MiXCR on the 3' RACE reads; one entry per CDR3 protein. This sample carries fewer than 50,000 distinct CDR3 sequences, 4.3% of them seen once, and the ten largest clones take approximately 0.67%. At least ten counts were recorded for this clonotype. The antigen is not known. The treatment denotes: PENTA 11 planned treatment interruption arm or continuous ART arm. Sorting from thawed PBMCs isolated naive CD4+ CD45RA+ CD45RO- T cells.

The sequence was obtained from a pool of human donors with HIV. The chain has TRBV6-9 and TRBJ2-3; D call uncertain. The sequencing used CD45RA+ CD4+ T cells from PBMCs, pooled from several time points, collected from a donor given antiretroviral therapy, either interrupted or continuous. The subset here: naive CD4+ CD45RA+ CD45RO- T cells. CDR3 sequence (DNA): TGTGCCAGCAGTTACCAGACGTCGGGTTTATTCACAGATACGCAGTATTTT. Its translation is CASSYQTSGLFTDTQYF.